These 21 T cell receptor beta chains originate from one sample sequenced in a study of shared clonotypes between healthy human individuals. Terminally differentiated effector memory CD45RA+ cells were left out of the naive CD8 fraction, which was CD45RO-negative and positively selected for CCR7. Produced via immunoSEQ multiplex PCR; TCRdb's table is partial and in-frame only. The repertoire holds under 1 million clones, with about 96% as singletons. Sample: naive CD8+ T cells sorted from blood. The receptors were gathered from a man younger than 40 in good health.

The rearrangement uses TRBV9 and TRBJ2-3; 10 bases align to TRBD2. V shed 0 bases and J 1 base; nucleotides not matched to a gene: 14. Germline lookup yields CDR1 SGDLS and CDR2 YYNGEE. The CDR3 is 20 amino acids. CDR3 sequence (DNA): TGTGCCAGCAGCGTAGTTGGACTAGCGGCCTCAGCGCTTGGCACAGATACGCAGTATTTT. Translation: CASSVVGLAASALGTDTQYF.

This rearrangement joins TRBV6-6 to TRBJ2-1, with 7 bases lining up with TRBD2. The CDR3 length is 15 residues. Germline values: CDR1 MNHNY, CDR2 SVGAGI (reference sequence). Germline trimming cut 0 bases from V and 3 bases from J; bases unmatched to any gene: 2. The CDR3 DNA reads as TGTGCCAGCAGTTACTCAATAGCGGGCTACAATGAGCAGTTCTTC. Protein sequence: CASSYSIAGYNEQFF.

The chain combines TRBV2 with TRBJ1-2, with D maybe TRBD1 (6 bases). Trimming cost V 6 bases and J 5 bases, with 25 bases left between them. CDR3 length equals 17 residues. CDR1 is SNHLY, CDR2 FYNNEI, per germline. CDR3 loop: CASSPTIDRPLGYGYTF. CDR3 sequence (DNA): TGTGCCAGCAGCCCCACCATCGACAGGCCTCTGGGGTATGGCTACACCTTC.

This rearrangement joins TRBV4-1 to TRBJ2-7; D is undetermined. The CDR3 runs to 15 residues. Germline lookup yields CDR1 MGHRA and CDR2 YSYEKL. Trimming removed 0 bases from V and 2 bases from J, with 11 bases in between. CDR3 sequence (DNA): TGCGCCAGCAGCCAAGACCCCCAGACTGCCTACGAGCAGTACTTC. As protein: CASSQDPQTAYEQYF.

V is TRBV7-9 and J is TRBJ1-4; 7 positions match TRBD1. The CDR3 covers 16 residues. The V and J ends lost 5 bases and 0 bases, in that order; junction bases with no gene match: 6. Germline loops: CDR1 SEHNR, CDR2 FQNEAQ (reference sequence). The DNA for the CDR3 is TGTGCCAGCAGCCGGGGACAGTCCGCAACTAATGAAAAACTGTTTTTT. Translated: CASSRGQSATNEKLFF.

The V gene is TRBV6-5, the J gene TRBJ2-7; D is uncertain. Germline V CDR1 and CDR2: MNHEY, SVGAGI. The CDR3 is 13 residues long. V was pared by 0 bases and J by 6 bases, with 9 bases between. CDR3 nucleotide sequence: TGTGCCAGCAGTTACTCCGAAAGGTCCGAGCAGTACTTC. This translates into CASSYSERSEQYF.

This clone was counted once. V usage is TRBV6-5 and J usage is TRBJ2-7; D is ambiguous. This CDR3 spans 16 amino acids. The V and J ends lost 2 bases and 7 bases respectively, with 21 bases between them. The germline CDR1 and CDR2 sequences are MNHEY and SVGAGI. Here the CDR3 reads CASSYPPSGSSREQYF. The CDR3 coding sequence is TGTGCCAGCAGTTACCCCCCGTCCGGGTCCTCACGAGAGCAGTACTTC.

The rearrangement joins TRBV7-9 to TRBJ1-4; perhaps TRBD1 as D (5 bases). Trimming removed 5 bases at V and 4 bases at J, with 8 bases between. This CDR3 region has 13 residues. The germline V gene encodes CDR1 SEHNR and CDR2 FQNEAQ (reference sequence). Here the CDR3 DNA reads TGTGCCAGCAGCCTGGACATTAATGAAAAACTGTTTTTT. It is translated as CASSLDINEKLFF.

Notes on this clone: Other DNA sequences of this sample code for an identical CDR3. V gene TRBV27 combines with J gene TRBJ2-5; D is uncertain. This CDR3 has 11 residues. Trimming took 3 bases from V and 4 from J, leaving 3 bases between them. Germline V CDR1 and CDR2: MNHEY, SMNVEV (reference sequence). CDR3 sequence reads: CASSFRETQYF. The CDR3 DNA sequence: TGTGCCAGCAGTTTTCGAGAGACCCAGTACTTC.

V is TRBV7-2 and J is TRBJ2-7, with 8 bases identical to TRBD1. This CDR3 has 14 amino acids. CDR1 is SGHTA and CDR2 is FQGNSA in the germline V gene. J gave up 3 bases and V 4 bases, and 5 bases lay outside the gene matches. The CDR3 here is CASSSATGGYEQYF. In DNA, the CDR3 is TGTGCCAGCAGCTCCGCCACAGGGGGCTACGAGCAGTACTTC.

The rearrangement links TRBV11-2 to TRBJ2-7, with a tentative D call TRBD2 (6 bases). This CDR3 has 13 amino acids. V was pared by 3 bases and J by 2 bases, with 8 bases between. The germline V gene has CDR1 SGHAT and CDR2 FQNNGV. The CDR3 DNA sequence: TGTGCCAGCAGCTTTGGGGGGACCTACGAGCAGTACTTC. It yields the protein CASSFGGTYEQYF. The whole variable domain, remainder taken from reference TRBV11-2 and TRBJ2-7, is EAGVAQSPRYKIIEKRQSVAFWCNPISGHATLYWYQQILGQGPKLLIQFQNNGVVDDSQLPKDRFSAERLKGVDSTLKIQPAKLEDSAVYLCASSFGGTYEQYFGPGTRLTVT.

CDR3 DNA: TGTGCCAGCAGCTTAATCGGACAGGGCTTCCCAGATACGCAGTATTTT. This gives the protein CASSLIGQGFPDTQYF. This chain uses TRBV7-9 with TRBJ2-3, with 8 bases aligning to TRBD1. Germline-derived CDR1 and CDR2 are SEHNR and FQNEAQ (reference sequence). There are 16 residues in the CDR3. V trimming: 2 bases; J trimming: 4 bases; junction bases outside the gene matches: 8.

This clone appeared a single time. CDR3 DNA: TGTGCCAGCAGTAGCCGGGCCCGGCCCGGCGAGCAGTACTTC. It yields the protein CASSSRARPGEQYF. The chain employs TRBV27 and TRBJ2-7, with no clear D. V lost 5 bases to trimming and J lost 6 bases, with 17 bases between them. This CDR3 contains 14 residues. Looked up from germline, CDR1 is MNHEY and CDR2 is SMNVEV (reference sequence).

V and J are TRBV27 and TRBJ2-1; 7 positions agree with TRBD2. J lost 3 bases, V lost 2 bases, and 7 bases had no gene match. Germline CDR1 is MNHEY and CDR2 is SMNVEV (reference sequence). The CDR3 runs 16 residues. The CDR3 protein is CASSLLPGLLYNEQFF. Here the CDR3 DNA reads TGTGCCAGCAGTTTACTACCGGGACTACTCTACAATGAGCAGTTCTTC.

V is TRBV6-5 and J is TRBJ2-1; TRBD1 matches at 8 bases. The CDR3 runs to 15 residues. V was pared by 2 bases and J by 6 bases, with 6 bases of the junction left unmatched. In germline, CDR1 is MNHEY, CDR2 SVGAGI. CDR3 in amino acids: CASSYRTGTLNEQFF. The CDR3, as DNA: TGTGCCAGCAGTTACCGGACAGGGACTCTCAATGAGCAGTTCTTC.

The V call is TRBV7-6, the J call TRBJ1-5, with D maybe TRBD1 (6 bases). Germline V gene data show CDR1 as SGHVS and CDR2 as FNYEAQ. V was cut by 10 bases and J by 4 bases, with 14 bases left in between. The CDR3 sequence is 13 residues long. The CDR3 nucleotides read TGTGCCACAAGCTGGGGGCCGAATCAGCCCCAGCATTTT. Protein product: CATSWGPNQPQHF.

The chain combines TRBV29-1 with TRBJ2-1, with 8 bases that match TRBD1. The CDR3 has 17 amino acids. Germline V gene lookup returns CDR1 SQVTM and CDR2 ANQGSEA. Losses at the gene ends were 1 base for V and 10 bases for J; bases not matched to a gene: 18. The CDR3 nucleotides are TGCAGCGTTGAAGCCTCGGCAGGGGGCCTTATCATTGGGGAGCAGTTCTTC. It encodes CSVEASAGGLIIGEQFF.

The chain couples TRBV9 to TRBJ2-1; no clear D gene. The germline CDR1 and CDR2 sequences are SGDLS and YYNGEE. The CDR3 loop spans 13 amino acids. Trimming removed 0 bases from V and 10 bases from J, with 11 bases in between. Here the CDR3 reads CASSVGRVLEQFF. In DNA form, the CDR3 reads TGTGCCAGCAGCGTAGGAAGGGTACTCGAGCAGTTCTTC.

J is TRBJ2-5 and V is TRBV4-1; 7 nucleotides agree with TRBD2. The CDR3 length is 17 residues. J gave up 2 bases and V 5 bases, and 14 bases lay outside the gene matches. Germline loops: CDR1 MGHRA, CDR2 YSYEKL. CDR3 in DNA: TGCGCCAGCAGCTCCTCGCGCCTAGCGGATGGACAAGAGACCCAGTACTTC. Encoded protein: CASSSSRLADGQETQYF.

The chain couples TRBV9 to TRBJ2-7; TRBD1 matches 10 bases. The length of the CDR3 is 18 residues. Germline CDR1 reads SGDLS; CDR2 reads YYNGEE. V trimming: 0 bases; J trimming: 0 bases; junction bases outside the gene matches: 9. In DNA, the CDR3 is TGTGCCAGCAGCGTAGGGTCGGATGGGACAGGGGACTCCTACGAGCAGTACTTC. Translating it yields CASSVGSDGTGDSYEQYF.

This clone was seen more than once but under ten times. V gene TRBV28 combines with J gene TRBJ2-7; D is unclear. In germline, CDR1 is MDHEN, CDR2 SYDVKM. The CDR3 covers 13 residues. Trimming removed 3 bases from V and 0 bases from J, with 6 bases in between. Written as DNA, the CDR3 is TGTGCCAGCAGTTTCCCCAGCTCCTACGAGCAGTACTTC. Protein product: CASSFPSSYEQYF.